These T cell receptor beta chains were read from a single sample in a study of T cell responses to AZD1222 COVID-19 vaccine. TCRdb's copy holds only in-frame clones and misses some; the assay was immunoSEQ multiplex PCR. The table lists tens of thousands of clones, 85% of them singletons, with about 20% in the top ten. The sequences come from peripheral blood, collected on day 0 of AZD1222 vaccination. These receptors originate from an adult in good health. The CDR3 runs from the conserved cysteine through the conserved F or W. The D gene is left open where the match is weak. Not every row has a clone size; where given, it reads once, few, many or a size class.

D gene: .
J gene: TRBJ2-1
clone size: .
V gene: TRBV20-1
CDR3 DNA: TGCAGTGCTCCCGGTGACAATGAGCAGTTCTTC
CDR3 protein: CSAPGDNEQFF

D gene: .
J gene: TRBJ1-5
clone size: .
V gene: TRBV21-1
CDR3 DNA: TGTGCCAGCTTCCACATTGGAGGGGCCCGCAACAATCAGCCCCAGCATTTT
CDR3 protein: CASFHIGGARNNQPQHF

D gene: TRBD1
J gene: TRBJ1-1
clone size: few
V gene: TRBV3-1/TRBV3-2
CDR3 DNA: TGTGCCAGCAGCCACCATGACAGGGTGGGGACTGAAGCTTTCTTT
CDR3 protein: CASSHHDRVGTEAFF

D gene: TRBD2
J gene: TRBJ2-7
clone size: .
V gene: TRBV5-5
CDR3 DNA: TGTGCCAGCAGCCGTATTAACACTAGCGAGAGAAGGGAGCAGTACTTC
CDR3 protein: CASSRINTSERREQYF

D gene: TRBD2
J gene: TRBJ2-2
clone size: few
V gene: TRBV4-1
CDR3 DNA: TGCGCCAGCAGCCCACTAGCGGGAGAGGCCGGGGAGCTGTTTTTT
CDR3 protein: CASSPLAGEAGELFF

D gene: .
J gene: TRBJ1-1
clone size: medium-sized
V gene: TRBV2
CDR3 DNA: TGTGCCAGCAGCGAGATGGACACGAACACTGAAGCTTTCTTT
CDR3 protein: CASSEMDTNTEAFF

D gene: .
J gene: TRBJ1-1
clone size: few
V gene: TRBV11-3
CDR3 DNA: TGTGCCAGCAGCTTATCAGGGACGGAGAACACTGAAGCTTTCTTT
CDR3 protein: CASSLSGTENTEAFF

D gene: .
J gene: TRBJ1-6
clone size: .
V gene: TRBV5-1
CDR3 DNA: TGCGCCAGCAGCTTGGACCTAATGGGGCCCCTCCACTTT
CDR3 protein: CASSLDLMGPLHF

D gene: .
J gene: TRBJ2-7
clone size: .
V gene: TRBV3-1/TRBV3-2
CDR3 DNA: TGTGCCGTAGCTAGTGGAATACCCTCCTACGAGCAGTACTTC
CDR3 protein: CAVASGIPSYEQYF

D gene: .
J gene: TRBJ2-1
clone size: .
V gene: TRBV5-1
CDR3 DNA: TGCGCCAGCAGCTTCACCGCGGGGGAGCAGTTCTTC
CDR3 protein: CASSFTAGEQFF

D gene: .
J gene: TRBJ2-7
clone size: few
V gene: TRBV3-1/TRBV3-2
CDR3 DNA: TGTGCCAGCAGCCAAGGGCCGTCCCACTCCTACGAGCAGTACTTC
CDR3 protein: CASSQGPSHSYEQYF

D gene: TRBD1
J gene: TRBJ2-7
clone size: .
V gene: TRBV7-9
CDR3 DNA: TGTGCCAGCAGCCCCGGACAGGGATCTTACTACGAGCAGTACTTC
CDR3 protein: CASSPGQGSYYEQYF

D gene: .
J gene: TRBJ1-4
clone size: few
V gene: TRBV29-1
CDR3 DNA: TGCAGCGTGTTCAAGGGGCATAATGAAAAACTGTTTTTT
CDR3 protein: CSVFKGHNEKLFF

D gene: TRBD2
J gene: TRBJ2-5
clone size: .
V gene: TRBV11-3
CDR3 DNA: TGTGCCAGCAGCTTAGATAATCCGGGGGGTACGAAAGAGACCCAGTACTTC
CDR3 protein: CASSLDNPGGTKETQYF

D gene: .
J gene: TRBJ2-5
clone size: few
V gene: TRBV18
CDR3 DNA: TGTGCCAGCTCACCGCGGAGTGGAGAGACCCAGTACTTC
CDR3 protein: CASSPRSGETQYF

D gene: TRBD1
J gene: TRBJ1-2
clone size: .
V gene: TRBV2
CDR3 DNA: TGTGCCAGCAGTGAATCGGGACAGGTACTCTCCGACGGCTACACCTTC
CDR3 protein: CASSESGQVLSDGYTF

D gene: .
J gene: TRBJ2-5
clone size: .
V gene: TRBV2
CDR3 DNA: TGTGCCAGCAGCCCAACAGGCGTAGCTCAGTACTTC
CDR3 protein: CASSPTGVAQYF

D gene: .
J gene: TRBJ1-1
clone size: once
V gene: TRBV10-2
CDR3 DNA: TGCGCCAGCAGTGGACCGTACACTGAAGCTTTCTTT
CDR3 protein: CASSGPYTEAFF

D gene: .
J gene: TRBJ2-7
clone size: few
V gene: TRBV2
CDR3 DNA: TGTGCCAGCAGTGCGGGAATGAGGGAACTAACCTACGAGCAGTACTTC
CDR3 protein: CASSAGMRELTYEQYF

D gene: .
J gene: TRBJ2-2
clone size: .
V gene: TRBV9
CDR3 DNA: TGTGCCAGCAGCGTAGCGGGGGGCCCGAACACCGGGGAGCTGTTTTTT
CDR3 protein: CASSVAGGPNTGELFF

D gene: TRBD1
J gene: TRBJ1-2
clone size: .
V gene: TRBV5-4
CDR3 DNA: TGTGCCAGCAGCCCCGATCTGGACAGGGCCAACTATGGCTACACCTTC
CDR3 protein: CASSPDLDRANYGYTF

D gene: TRBD2
J gene: TRBJ2-1
clone size: .
V gene: TRBV6-2/TRBV6-3
CDR3 DNA: TGTGCCAGCAGTCTACTAGCGGGGGGGTACAATGAGCAGTTCTTC
CDR3 protein: CASSLLAGGYNEQFF

D gene: .
J gene: TRBJ1-2
clone size: .
V gene: TRBV6-6
CDR3 DNA: TGTGCCAGCAGTTTGACGGGGGGGCAAGATGGCTACACCTTC
CDR3 protein: CASSLTGGQDGYTF

D gene: .
J gene: TRBJ1-2
clone size: .
V gene: TRBV28
CDR3 DNA: TGTGCCAGCACAATAGAGGGCCATGGCTACACCTTC
CDR3 protein: CASTIEGHGYTF